This T cell receptor (beta chain) was documented in a study of CXCR3-negative and CXCR3-positive naive CD8 T cells. It was by 5' RACE with UMI labels that the TRB cDNA libraries were prepared. Reprocessing the 5' RACE reads, TCRdb reports a single entry for every CDR3 protein and omits DNA. In total, the table holds about 130,000 distinct CDR3 sequences. Sorts that each held over 250,000 cells were run in triplicate for every CD8+ T cell subset. About this clonotype itself: Its specificity is unknown.

Study-wide findings and caveats: Memory CD8+ T cell repertoires were far less diverse than both naive subsets. CXCR3-positive naive cells carried more hydrophobic TRB CDR3s than CXCR3-negative naive cells did. The study found that naive CXCR3-negative and CXCR3-positive cells shared TRBV-TRBJ usage, while memory cells differed.

The receptor was derived from a human donor in good health. Some clones in this sample may be carry-over from other donors' samples. Sequences were obtained from naive CXCR3- CD8+ T cells from blood. Subset given: CD45RO-CCR7+CD27+CD95- naive CD8+ T cells lacking CXCR3 (TNR3-).

The CDR3 spells CASSSGELDTEAFF. This chain connects TRBV5-5 to TRBJ1-1; TCRdb gives TRBD1 as the D gene, but with no DNA this cannot be confirmed. The germline gives CDR1 SGHKS, CDR2 YYEKEE (reference sequence). This CDR3 comprises 14 residues.